Sequencing of this T cell receptor beta chain was carried out in a study of T cell changes during pregnancy in multiple sclerosis. Repertoires were generated with immunoSEQ multiplex PCR, while TCRdb's copy carries only in-frame clones and drops some. This repertoire shows tens of thousands of clones, just over 90% found once; its top ten account for 0.45% to 0.55%. The germline CDR1 and CDR2 sequences are SEHNR and FQNEAQ (reference sequence). The CDR3 has 13 residues. V shed 2 bases and J shed 3 bases, with 7 bases lying between them. This TCR was sampled from a female donor with multiple sclerosis, enrolled in a pregnancy study. The sequencing used CD4+ T cells from peripheral blood mononuclear cells, collected in the second trimester of pregnancy. V is TRBV7-9 and J is TRBJ1-1, with D unclear. CDR3 protein: CASSLMGDTEAFF. CDR3 DNA sequence: TGTGCCAGCAGCTTAATGGGAGACACTGAAGCTTTCTTT.